This T cell receptor beta chain was identified during a study of blood T cell repertoires in COVID-19. The protocol was immunoSEQ multiplex PCR, while the TCRdb copy is restricted to in-frame clones and leaves out a portion. The table lists roughly 190,000 clones, around 85% of them singletons. This clone has only one observation. Trimming took off 8 bases at V and 6 bases at J, with 18 bases between the two ends. The CDR3 covers 14 residues. Germline assignment: CDR1 SGHTA and CDR2 FQGTGA. The chain couples TRBV7-3 to TRBJ2-3; TRBD1 is a possible D gene (5 bases). The TCR comes from a woman aged 55-70 years with acute or convalescent COVID-19. The sequenced sample consisted of peripheral blood. The CDR3 nucleotides read TGTGCCAGCGCCCCGGTTGGGGCCGGGGATACGCAGTATTTT. Its translation is CASAPVGAGDTQYF.